The 23 T cell receptor beta chains below were found in one sample sequenced in a study of blood T cell repertoires in COVID-19. The protocol was immunoSEQ multiplex PCR, while the TCRdb copy is restricted to in-frame clones and leaves out a portion. The sample records approximately 210,000 clones, roughly 84% being singletons. Sequenced material: peripheral blood. These TCRs come from a woman of 80 years or more with COVID-19, enrolled during active disease.

The rearrangement links TRBV7-6 to TRBJ2-1, with 11 bases that match TRBD2. J gave up 6 bases and V 5 bases, and 6 bases lay outside the gene matches. The CDR3 consists of 15 residues. Germline CDR1 reads SGHVS; CDR2 reads FNYEAQ. The CDR3 sequence is CASSPVAGGGNEQFF. The CDR3 region has the DNA TGTGCCAGCAGCCCCGTAGCGGGGGGGGGCAATGAGCAGTTCTTC.

The chain links TRBV5-8 to TRBJ1-4; a possible D gene is TRBD1 (5 bases). The germline V gene has CDR1 SGHTS and CDR2 YDEGEE. V dropped 0 bases and J dropped 8 bases, with 14 bases sitting between them. The CDR3 sequence is 15 residues long. This chain's CDR3 is CASSLAGRVEEKLFF. CDR3 nucleotide sequence: TGTGCCAGCAGCTTGGCGGGCAGGGTGGAGGAAAAACTGTTTTTT.

There are a few counts of this clone. The chain is built from TRBV6-6 and TRBJ1-5; 8 nucleotides match TRBD1. CDR3 length equals 13 residues. CDR1 and CDR2 from the germline V gene are MNHNY and SVGAGI (reference sequence). J was trimmed by 7 bases and V by 7 bases; bases with no gene match: 6. CDR3 sequence (DNA): TGTGCCAGCACTGGACAGGGAGGACAGCCCCAGCATTTT. Its protein product is CASTGQGGQPQHF.

The chain is built from TRBV7-9 and TRBJ2-4; 7 bases are shared with TRBD1. This CDR3 is 16 amino acids long. The germline V gene encodes CDR1 SEHNR and CDR2 FQNEAQ (reference sequence). V trimming: 3 bases; J trimming: 0 bases; junction bases outside the gene matches: 5. DNA of the CDR3: TGTGCCAGCAGCTTGGGACAGTCATTAGCCAAAAACATTCAGTACTTC. It yields the protein CASSLGQSLAKNIQYF.

The chain combines TRBV11-3 with TRBJ2-2, with D possibly TRBD1 on 5 matching bases. The CDR3 consists of 14 residues. The V end was cut by 3 bases, the J end by 6 bases, with 11 bases between. The germline V gene has CDR1 SGHNT and CDR2 YENEEA. The CDR3 loop is CASSFQGRAGELFF. The CDR3 coding sequence is TGTGCCAGCAGCTTCCAGGGTAGGGCCGGGGAGCTGTTTTTT.

The rearrangement links TRBV6-5 to TRBJ1-1; D ambiguous. The CDR3 contains 15 residues. The germline V and J ends were trimmed by 11 bases and 2 bases, with 21 bases remaining between them. CDR1 is MNHEY and CDR2 is SVGAGI in the germline V gene. The CDR3 bases are TGTGCCGTTCATAGCTCCCTGATTTTAAACACTGAAGCTTTCTTT. Translated, it gives CAVHSSLILNTEAFF.

The chain has TRBV7-2 and TRBJ1-1; D is undetermined. The CDR3 is made up of 14 amino acids. The germline CDR1 and CDR2 sequences are SGHTA and FQGNSA. Trimming stripped 4 bases from V and 6 bases from J, with 15 bases between. DNA for the CDR3: TGTGCCAGCAGCTGGATAGACCTGGGCTCTGAAGCTTTCTTT. Translating it yields CASSWIDLGSEAFF.

This chain's CDR3 is CASRDRGRNQPQHF. The CDR3 coding sequence is TGTGCCAGTCGGGACAGGGGGCGCAATCAGCCCCAGCATTTT. The gene calls are TRBV6-5 and TRBJ1-5; TRBD1 agrees at 12 bases. In germline, CDR1 is MNHEY, CDR2 SVGAGI. The CDR3 has 14 residues. V was clipped by 9 bases and J by 2 bases; unmatched bases: 2.

This rearrangement joins TRBV3-1 (or the pseudogene TRBV3-2) to TRBJ1-2; D is perhaps TRBD1 (5 bases). Trimming took off 1 base at V and 4 bases at J, with 10 bases between the two ends. This CDR3 has 14 residues. The germline V gene has CDR1 LGHDT and CDR2 YNNKEL (reference sequence). The chain's CDR3 is CASSQGQPGYGYTF. The DNA of the CDR3 is TGTGCCAGCAGCCAAGGACAGCCAGGCTATGGCTACACCTTC.

The chain is built from TRBV5-4 and TRBJ1-1, with 12 bases identical to TRBD1. CDR1 is SGHNT, CDR2 YYREEE, per germline (reference sequence). The ends lost 4 bases at V and 7 bases at J; junction bases unmatched: 8. There are 15 residues in the CDR3. The DNA of the CDR3 is TGTGCCAGCAGCCCTAGGGACAGGGGGCTCTATGAAGCTTTCTTT. It specifies CASSPRDRGLYEAFF.

This clone was observed a few times. The chain links TRBV6-1 to TRBJ1-5; D is perhaps TRBD1 (6 bases). Trimming shortened V by 3 bases and J by 0 bases, and 9 bases separated the two germline ends. Germline V gene lookup returns CDR1 MNHNS and CDR2 SASEGT. The CDR3 sequence is 15 residues long. The DNA of the CDR3 is TGTGCCAGCAGTGAGGCAGGGGATAGCAATCAGCCCCAGCATTTT. It encodes CASSEAGDSNQPQHF.

V is TRBV30 and J is TRBJ2-7; 11 nucleotides agree with TRBD1. The CDR3 is made up of 15 amino acids. Per germline, CDR1 GTSNPN and CDR2 SVGIG (reference sequence). V gave up 4 bases and J gave up 5 bases; unmatched junction bases: 10. CDR3 DNA sequence: TGTGCCTGGAAACCCTGGGACAGGGGGACTCACGAGCAGTACTTC. Translating gives CAWKPWDRGTHEQYF.

The DNA for the CDR3 is TGTGCCAGCACCCGGGTGGAGAGCTATGAGCAGTTCTTC. Protein product: CASTRVESYEQFF. The rearrangement joins TRBV6-5 to TRBJ2-1; D unresolved. With 7 bases removed from V and 8 bases from J, the gap between germline ends came to 15 bases. This CDR3 spans 13 amino acids. The V gene's germline CDR1 is MNHEY and CDR2 SVGAGI.

The rearrangement links TRBV9 to TRBJ2-2; TRBD2 aligns across 12 bases. This CDR3 has 16 residues. V gave up 3 bases and J gave up 5 bases; unmatched junction bases: 5. The V gene's germline CDR1 is SGDLS and CDR2 YYNGEE. In DNA form, the CDR3 reads TGTGCCAGCAGCGGCCTGCTAGCGGGGGGGACCGGGGAGCTGTTTTTT. It specifies CASSGLLAGGTGELFF.

The chain employs TRBV7-9 and TRBJ2-7, with D maybe TRBD2 (7 bases). This CDR3 has 16 amino acids. The V and J ends lost 5 bases and 1 base respectively, with 18 bases between them. The germline CDR1 and CDR2 sequences are SEHNR and FQNEAQ (reference sequence). CDR3 bases: TGTGCCAGCAGCATATTTATCGCGGGGGCATCCTACGAGCAGTACGTC. Its protein is CASSIFIAGASYEQYV.

V is TRBV2 and J is TRBJ1-2; 9 bases line up with TRBD1. There are 14 residues in the CDR3. Germline trimming cut 6 bases from V and 5 bases from J; bases unmatched to any gene: 7. Germline values: CDR1 SNHLY, CDR2 FYNNEI. In DNA form, the CDR3 reads TGTGCCAGCAGAGCGACAGGGGGATTTTATGGCTACACCTTC. This codes for CASRATGGFYGYTF.

The chain employs TRBV5-4 and TRBJ1-2; TRBD1 matches 9 bases. V was clipped by 0 bases and J by 8 bases; unmatched bases: 5. The CDR3 is made up of 14 amino acids. Germline CDR1 SGHNT, CDR2 YYREEE (reference sequence). CDR3 in amino acids: CASSLGDRERGYTF. CDR3 bases: TGTGCCAGCAGCTTGGGGGACAGGGAAAGAGGCTACACCTTC. The full variable domain, its missing parts supplied by reference TRBV5-4 and TRBJ1-2, is ETGVTQSPTHLIKTRGQQVTLRCSSQSGHNTVSWYQQALGQGPQFIFQYYREEENGRGNFPPRFSGLQFPNYSSELNVNALELDDSALYLCASSLGDRERGYTFGSGTRLTVV.

This clone has more than one count but fewer than ten. The chain combines TRBV3-1 (or the pseudogene TRBV3-2) with TRBJ1-4; D not resolved. Per germline, CDR1 LGHDT and CDR2 YNNKEL (reference sequence). V gave up 5 bases and J gave up 0 bases, with 10 bases separating them. CDR3 length equals 15 residues. The CDR3 protein is CASSSWAATNEKLFF. The CDR3 nucleotides are TGTGCCAGCAGCTCATGGGCAGCAACTAATGAAAAACTGTTTTTT.

The chain links TRBV4-2 to TRBJ2-2; D possibly corresponds to TRBD2 (6 bases). Germline CDR1 is LGHNA and CDR2 is YNFKEQ. V dropped 1 base and J dropped 6 bases, with 15 bases sitting between them. The length of the CDR3 is 16 residues. CDR3 bases: TGTGCCAGCAGCCAAGGAGGGACTGGGAGTGCCGGGGAGCTGTTTTTT. It specifies CASSQGGTGSAGELFF.

The chain links TRBV5-1 to TRBJ2-5, with D possibly matching TRBD1 (5 bases). The CDR3 spans 14 residues. V gave up 4 bases and J gave up 5 bases, with 15 bases separating them. CDR1 is SGHRS, CDR2 YFSETQ, per germline. The CDR3 region is CASSLKGMSETQYF. CDR3 nucleotide sequence: TGCGCCAGCAGCCTAAAGGGGATGTCGGAGACCCAGTACTTC.

This clone was detected once. V gene TRBV21-1 combines with J gene TRBJ2-7; TRBD1 is the table's D call and was not checked against the DNA. TRBV21-1 is marked as a pseudogene. The CDR3 sequence is 16 residues long. CDR3 region: CASSKYGGDRGDEQYV. The CDR3 nucleotides are TGTGCCAGCAGCAAATACGGAGGGGACAGGGGGGACGAGCAGTACGTC.

The J gene is TRBJ1-2, the V gene TRBV18; D is ambiguous. Germline values: CDR1 KGHSH, CDR2 LQKENI. V lost 2 bases and J 4 bases, leaving 8 bases between the germline ends. This CDR3 is 13 amino acids long. CDR3 sequence (DNA): TGTGCCAGCTCACCAGCGGGTTCCTATGGCTACACCTTC. Protein sequence: CASSPAGSYGYTF.

In this sample, this clone turned up a few times. Distinct nucleotide sequences in the sample also encode this CDR3. J is TRBJ2-2 and V is TRBV27; TRBD2 matches at 11 bases. CDR1 is MNHEY, CDR2 SMNVEV, per germline (reference sequence). This CDR3 contains 15 residues. V shed 3 bases, J shed 6 bases, and the junction held 3 bases outside the gene matches. CDR3 nucleotides: TGTGCCAGCAGTTTTAGCGGGGGGGCACCCGGGGAGCTGTTTTTT. This sequence encodes CASSFSGGAPGELFF.